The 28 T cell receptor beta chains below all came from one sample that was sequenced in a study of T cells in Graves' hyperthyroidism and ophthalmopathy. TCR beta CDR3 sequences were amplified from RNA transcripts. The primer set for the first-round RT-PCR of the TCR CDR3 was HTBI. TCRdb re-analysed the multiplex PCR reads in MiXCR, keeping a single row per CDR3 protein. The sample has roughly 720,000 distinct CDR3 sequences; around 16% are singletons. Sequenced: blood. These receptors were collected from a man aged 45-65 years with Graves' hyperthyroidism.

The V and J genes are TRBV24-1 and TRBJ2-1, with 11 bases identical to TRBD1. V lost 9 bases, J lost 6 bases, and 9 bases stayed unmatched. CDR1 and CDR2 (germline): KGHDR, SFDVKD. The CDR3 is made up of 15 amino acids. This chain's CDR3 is CATDEAGTGGNEQFF. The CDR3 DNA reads TGTGCCACCGACGAAGCCGGGACAGGGGGCAATGAGCAGTTCTTC.

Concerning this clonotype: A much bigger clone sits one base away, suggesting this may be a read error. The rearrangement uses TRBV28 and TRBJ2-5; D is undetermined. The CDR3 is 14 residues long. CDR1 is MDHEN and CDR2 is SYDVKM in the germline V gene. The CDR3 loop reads CASGFQSTRETQYF. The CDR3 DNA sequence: TGTGCCAGCGGTTTCCAGAGCACCAGGGAGACCCAGTACTTC. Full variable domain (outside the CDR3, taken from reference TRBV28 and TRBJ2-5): DVKVTQSSRYLVKRTGEKVFLECVQDMDHENMFWYRQDPGLGLRLIYFSYDVKMKEKGDIPEGYSVSREKKERFSLILESASTNQTSMYLCASGFQSTRETQYFGPGTRLLVL.

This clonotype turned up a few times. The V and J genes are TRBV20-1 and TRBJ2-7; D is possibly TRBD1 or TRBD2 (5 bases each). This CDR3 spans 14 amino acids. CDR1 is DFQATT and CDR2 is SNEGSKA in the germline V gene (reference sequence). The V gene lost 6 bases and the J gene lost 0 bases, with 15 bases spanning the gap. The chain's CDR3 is CSAPERGPSYEQYF. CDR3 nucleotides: TGCAGTGCCCCCGAGAGGGGACCCTCCTACGAGCAGTACTTC.

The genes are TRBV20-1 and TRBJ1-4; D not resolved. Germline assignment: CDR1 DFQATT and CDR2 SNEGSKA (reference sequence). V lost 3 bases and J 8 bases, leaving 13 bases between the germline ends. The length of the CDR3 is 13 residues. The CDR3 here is CSASRHSGEKLFF. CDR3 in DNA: TGCAGTGCTAGTAGACATTCGGGCGAAAAACTGTTTTTT.

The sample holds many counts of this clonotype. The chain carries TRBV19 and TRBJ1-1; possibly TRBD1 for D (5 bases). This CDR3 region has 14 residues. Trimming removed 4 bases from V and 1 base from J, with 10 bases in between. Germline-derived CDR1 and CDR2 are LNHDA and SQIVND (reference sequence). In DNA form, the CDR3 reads TGTGCCAGTAGTACGGGGGGACCGAACACTGAAGCTTTCTTT. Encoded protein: CASSTGGPNTEAFF.

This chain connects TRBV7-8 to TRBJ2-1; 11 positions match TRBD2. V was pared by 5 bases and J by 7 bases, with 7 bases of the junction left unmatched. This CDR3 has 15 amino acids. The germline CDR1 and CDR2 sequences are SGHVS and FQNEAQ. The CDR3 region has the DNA TGTGCCAGCAGCCCTTGGGCTAGCGGGAGGAATGAGCAGTTCTTC. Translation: CASSPWASGRNEQFF.

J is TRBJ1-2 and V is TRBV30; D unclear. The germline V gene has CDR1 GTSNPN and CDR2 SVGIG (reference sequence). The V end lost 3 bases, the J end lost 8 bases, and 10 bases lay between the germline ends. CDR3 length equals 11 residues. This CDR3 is CAWRDLGGYTF. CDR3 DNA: TGTGCCTGGAGAGACCTAGGCGGCTACACCTTC.

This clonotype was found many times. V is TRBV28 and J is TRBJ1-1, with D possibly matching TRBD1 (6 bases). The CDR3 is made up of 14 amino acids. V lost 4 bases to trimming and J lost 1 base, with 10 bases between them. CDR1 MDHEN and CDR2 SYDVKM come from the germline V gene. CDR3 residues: CASSSRGENTEAFF. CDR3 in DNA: TGTGCCAGCAGTTCCAGGGGTGAGAACACTGAAGCTTTCTTT.

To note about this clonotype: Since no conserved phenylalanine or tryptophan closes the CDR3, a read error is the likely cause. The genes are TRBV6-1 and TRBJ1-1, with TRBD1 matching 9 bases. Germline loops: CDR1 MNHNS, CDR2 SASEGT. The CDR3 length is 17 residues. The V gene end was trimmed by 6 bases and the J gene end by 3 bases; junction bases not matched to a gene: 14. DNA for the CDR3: TGTGCCAGCAGATCCGGGACAGGGTCAAATTTGGACACTGAAGCTTTCTCT. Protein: CASRSGTGSNLDTEAFS.

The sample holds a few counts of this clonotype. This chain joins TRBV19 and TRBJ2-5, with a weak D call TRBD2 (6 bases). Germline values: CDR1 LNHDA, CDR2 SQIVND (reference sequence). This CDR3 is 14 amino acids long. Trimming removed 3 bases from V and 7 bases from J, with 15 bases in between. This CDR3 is CASSMGLPFGTQYF. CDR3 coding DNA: TGTGCCAGTAGTATGGGACTCCCATTTGGGACCCAGTACTTC.

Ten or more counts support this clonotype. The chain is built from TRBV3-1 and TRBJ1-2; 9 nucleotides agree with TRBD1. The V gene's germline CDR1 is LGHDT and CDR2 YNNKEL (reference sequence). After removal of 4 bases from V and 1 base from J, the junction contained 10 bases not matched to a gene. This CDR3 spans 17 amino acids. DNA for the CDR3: TGTGCCAGCAGCCCAACCCTAGGGACAGGGTATAACTATGGCTACACCTTC. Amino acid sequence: CASSPTLGTGYNYGYTF.

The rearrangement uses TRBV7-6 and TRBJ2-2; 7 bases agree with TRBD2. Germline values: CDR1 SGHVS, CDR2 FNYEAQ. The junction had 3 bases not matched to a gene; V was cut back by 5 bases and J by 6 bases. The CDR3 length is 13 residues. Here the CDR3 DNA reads TGTGCCAGCAGCCCTGGACTAGCCGGGGAGCTGTTTTTT. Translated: CASSPGLAGELFF.

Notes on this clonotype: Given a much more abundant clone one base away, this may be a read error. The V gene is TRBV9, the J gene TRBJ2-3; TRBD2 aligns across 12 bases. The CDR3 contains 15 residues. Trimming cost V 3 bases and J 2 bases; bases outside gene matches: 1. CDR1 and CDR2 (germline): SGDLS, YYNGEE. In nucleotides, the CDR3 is TGTGCCAGCAGCGGGACTAGCGGGGTCACAGATACGCAGTATTTT. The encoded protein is CASSGTSGVTDTQYF.

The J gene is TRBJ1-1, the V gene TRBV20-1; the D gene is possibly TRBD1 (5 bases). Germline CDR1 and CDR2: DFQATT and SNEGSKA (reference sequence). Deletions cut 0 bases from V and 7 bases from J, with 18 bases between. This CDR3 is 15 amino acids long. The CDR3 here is CSARDSSGAGIEAFF. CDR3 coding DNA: TGCAGTGCTAGAGATTCCAGCGGGGCAGGGATTGAAGCTTTCTTT.

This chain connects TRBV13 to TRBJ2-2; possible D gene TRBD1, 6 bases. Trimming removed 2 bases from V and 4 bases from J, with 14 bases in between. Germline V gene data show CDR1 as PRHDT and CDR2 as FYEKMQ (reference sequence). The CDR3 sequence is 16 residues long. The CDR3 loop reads CASSLRQGLRTGELFF. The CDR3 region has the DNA TGTGCCAGCAGCTTACGGCAGGGGCTTCGCACCGGGGAGCTGTTTTTT.

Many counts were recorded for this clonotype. CDR3 bases: TGTGCCAGCAAACTGGGTAGCACTGAAGCTTTCTTT. Amino acids: CASKLGSTEAFF. The V call is TRBV28, the J call TRBJ1-1; D unresolved. Deletions cut 7 bases from V and 4 bases from J, with 10 bases between. Germline lookup yields CDR1 MDHEN and CDR2 SYDVKM. The CDR3 has 12 amino acids. Combining the CDR3 with reference TRBV28 and TRBJ1-1 gives the whole variable domain DVKVTQSSRYLVKRTGEKVFLECVQDMDHENMFWYRQDPGLGLRLIYFSYDVKMKEKGDIPEGYSVSREKKERFSLILESASTNQTSMYLCASKLGSTEAFFGQGTRLTVV.

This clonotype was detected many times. CDR3 DNA: TGTGCCAGCAGCCCCCGACAGGTTCCCTACGAGCAGTACTTC. Its protein is CASSPRQVPYEQYF. This chain uses TRBV28 with TRBJ2-7; possibly TRBD1 for D (6 bases). The CDR3 consists of 14 residues. The germline V gene encodes CDR1 MDHEN and CDR2 SYDVKM. V lost 6 bases, J lost 2 bases, and 14 bases lay in between.

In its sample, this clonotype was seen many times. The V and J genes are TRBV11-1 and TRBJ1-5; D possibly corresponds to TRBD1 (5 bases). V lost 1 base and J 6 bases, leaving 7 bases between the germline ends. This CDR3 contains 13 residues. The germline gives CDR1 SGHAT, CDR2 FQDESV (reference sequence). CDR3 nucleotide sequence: TGTGCCAGCAGCTTAGGAGACAGTCAGCCCCAGCATTTT. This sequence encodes CASSLGDSQPQHF.

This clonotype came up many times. The CDR3 DNA follows: TGTGCCAGCAGCTTAGAAGGGGGCGGCAATCAGCCCCAGCATTTT. The encoded protein is CASSLEGGGNQPQHF. The chain is built from TRBV7-2 and TRBJ1-5; TRBD1 matches at 7 bases. Germline assignment: CDR1 SGHTA and CDR2 FQGNSA. The junction had 2 bases not matched to a gene; V was cut back by 1 base and J by 2 bases. CDR3 length: 15 residues.

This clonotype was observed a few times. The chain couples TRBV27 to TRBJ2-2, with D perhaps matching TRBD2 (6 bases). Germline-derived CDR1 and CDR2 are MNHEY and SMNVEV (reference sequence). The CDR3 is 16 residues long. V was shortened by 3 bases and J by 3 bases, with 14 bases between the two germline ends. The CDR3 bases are TGTGCCAGCAGTTTTGATTGGCGGGACGACACCGGGGAGCTGTTTTTT. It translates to CASSFDWRDDTGELFF.

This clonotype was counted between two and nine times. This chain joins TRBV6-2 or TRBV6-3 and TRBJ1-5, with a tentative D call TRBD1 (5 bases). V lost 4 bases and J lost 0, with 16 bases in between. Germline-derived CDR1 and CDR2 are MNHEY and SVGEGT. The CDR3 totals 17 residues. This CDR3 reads CASSSGTLVYSNQPQHF. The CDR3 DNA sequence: TGTGCCAGCAGTTCCGGGACGTTGGTTTATAGCAATCAGCCCCAGCATTTT.

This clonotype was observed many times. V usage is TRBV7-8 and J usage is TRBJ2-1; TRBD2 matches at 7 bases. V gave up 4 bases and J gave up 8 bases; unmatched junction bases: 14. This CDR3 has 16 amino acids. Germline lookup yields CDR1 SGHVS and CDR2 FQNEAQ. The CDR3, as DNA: TGTGCCAGCAGCTCCCGACGACTAGCCCCTAACTATGAGCAGTTCTTC. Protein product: CASSSRRLAPNYEQFF.

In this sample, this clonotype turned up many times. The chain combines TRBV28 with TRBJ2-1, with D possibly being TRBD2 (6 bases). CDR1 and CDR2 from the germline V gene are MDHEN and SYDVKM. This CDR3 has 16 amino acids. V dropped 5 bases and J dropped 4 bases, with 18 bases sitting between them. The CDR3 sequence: CASSLPSGVEYNEQFF. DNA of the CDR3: TGTGCCAGCAGTCTTCCCTCGGGGGTTGAGTACAATGAGCAGTTCTTC.

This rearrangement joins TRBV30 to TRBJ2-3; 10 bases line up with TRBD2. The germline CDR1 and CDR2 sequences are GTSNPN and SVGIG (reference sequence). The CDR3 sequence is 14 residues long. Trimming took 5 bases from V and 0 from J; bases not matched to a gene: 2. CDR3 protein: CAWGLAESTDTQYF. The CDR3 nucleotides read TGTGCCTGGGGACTAGCGGAGAGCACAGATACGCAGTATTTT. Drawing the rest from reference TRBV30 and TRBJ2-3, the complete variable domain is SQTIHQWPATLVQPVGSPLSLECTVEGTSNPNLYWYRQAAGRGLQLLFYSVGIGQISSEVPQNLSASRPQDRQFILSSKKLLLSDSGFYLCAWGLAESTDTQYFGPGTRLTVL.

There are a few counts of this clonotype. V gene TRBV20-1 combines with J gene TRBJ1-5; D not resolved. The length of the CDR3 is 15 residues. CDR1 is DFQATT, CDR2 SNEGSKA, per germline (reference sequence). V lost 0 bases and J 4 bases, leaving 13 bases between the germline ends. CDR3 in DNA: TGCAGTGCTAGAGATCGAGACGGAGTGAATCAGCCCCAGCATTTT. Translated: CSARDRDGVNQPQHF.

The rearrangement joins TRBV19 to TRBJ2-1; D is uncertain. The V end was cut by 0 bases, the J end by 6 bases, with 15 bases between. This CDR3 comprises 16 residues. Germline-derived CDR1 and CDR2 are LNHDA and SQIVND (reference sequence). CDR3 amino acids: CASSIDLSVRRNEQFF. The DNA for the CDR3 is TGTGCCAGTAGTATAGATCTTTCGGTGAGGCGCAATGAGCAGTTCTTC.

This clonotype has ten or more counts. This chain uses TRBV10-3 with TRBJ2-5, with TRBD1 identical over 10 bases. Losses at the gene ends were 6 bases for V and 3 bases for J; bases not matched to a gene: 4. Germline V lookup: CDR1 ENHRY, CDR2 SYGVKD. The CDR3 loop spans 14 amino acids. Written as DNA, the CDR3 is TGTGCCATCAGACGGGGGACAGGGGAAGAGACCCAGTACTTC. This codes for CAIRRGTGEETQYF.

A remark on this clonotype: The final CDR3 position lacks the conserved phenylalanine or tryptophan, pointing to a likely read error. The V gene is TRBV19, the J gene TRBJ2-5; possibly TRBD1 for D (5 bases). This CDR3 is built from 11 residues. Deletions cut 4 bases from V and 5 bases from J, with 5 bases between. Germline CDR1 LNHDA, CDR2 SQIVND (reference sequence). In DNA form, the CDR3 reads TGTGCCAGTAGTAAGGGGGAGACCCAGTACCTC. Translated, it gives CASSKGETQYL.